The 28 T cell receptor beta chains in this list originate from one sample, sequenced in a study of OX40 agonist ivuxolimab in advanced cancers. This table comes from immunoSEQ multiplex PCR, and its TCRdb copy is limited to in-frame clones, with some not included. Seen here are approximately 81,000 clones, roughly 80% observed once, and the top ten hold roughly 4.8%. The sample in question was CD4+ or CD8+ T cells sorted from blood, obtained in a trial of the OX40 agonist ivuxolimab. The receptors here all came from an adult with an advanced solid tumor such as melanoma, head and neck, liver or kidney cancer.

V and J are TRBV18 and TRBJ2-2; maybe TRBD1 (6 bases). This CDR3 spans 17 amino acids. Germline V CDR1 and CDR2: KGHSH, LQKENI. Trimming left V 1 base short and J 2 bases short, with 14 bases between. CDR3 sequence reads: CASSPQRLGHNTGELFF. As DNA, the CDR3 is TGTGCCAGCTCACCACAGCGTCTGGGACACAACACCGGGGAGCTGTTTTTT. The full variable domain, its missing parts supplied by reference TRBV18 and TRBJ2-2, is NAGVMQNPRHLVRRRGQEARLRCSPMKGHSHVYWYRQLPEEGLKFMVYLQKENIIDESGMPKERFSAEFPKEGPSILRIQQVVRGDSAAYFCASSPQRLGHNTGELFFGEGSRLTVL.

The chain has TRBV6-5 and TRBJ2-7; 9 bases fit TRBD2. The CDR3 runs 14 residues. CDR1 and CDR2 (germline): MNHEY, SVGAGI. The junction had 3 bases not matched to a gene; V was cut back by 6 bases and J by 0 bases. CDR3 sequence (DNA): TGTGCCAGCAGGCGGACTAGCGACTCCTACGAGCAGTACTTC. It specifies CASRRTSDSYEQYF.

A remark on this clone: This sequence may be a read error, since a much larger clone differs from it by one base. Other DNA sequences in this sample translate to the same CDR3. The rearrangement joins TRBV7-9 to TRBJ1-2; D not certain. Germline V gives CDR1 SEHNR, CDR2 FQNEAQ (reference sequence). V shed 1 base and J shed 6 bases, with 21 bases lying between them. The CDR3 has 17 residues. In nucleotides, the CDR3 is TGTGCCAGCAGCTTAGGGGGTCTGGGAGTCGCAGTAGATGGCTACACCTTC. Its translation: CASSLGGLGVAVDGYTF.

The chain links TRBV7-9 to TRBJ1-6; no definite D call. Trimming pared 1 base from V and 11 bases from J, leaving 6 bases between. The CDR3 has 12 amino acids. Germline loops: CDR1 SEHNR, CDR2 FQNEAQ (reference sequence). In DNA, the CDR3 is TGTGCCAGCAGCTTAGGCCAGACACCCCTCCACTTT. This gives the protein CASSLGQTPLHF. Full variable domain (remainder filled in from reference TRBV7-9 and TRBJ1-6): DTGVSQNPRHKITKRGQNVTFRCDPISEHNRLYWYRQTLGQGPEFLTYFQNEAQLEKSRLLSDRFSAERPKGSFSTLEIQRTEQGDSAMYLCASSLGQTPLHFGNGTRLTVT.

The chain joins TRBV11-3 to TRBJ2-2; TRBD1 matches at 11 bases. This CDR3 has 17 residues. Germline CDR1 and CDR2: SGHNT and YENEEA. V lost 2 bases and J lost 4; bases outside the gene matches: 6. As DNA, the CDR3 is TGTGCCAGCAGCTTAAGGGACAGGGGGTTTGCCACCGGGGAGCTGTTTTTT. Encoded protein: CASSLRDRGFATGELFF.

The J gene is TRBJ1-3, the V gene TRBV7-9, with a weak D call TRBD1 (5 bases). CDR3 length equals 17 residues. V lost 1 base, J lost 0 bases, and 13 bases lay in between. Germline values: CDR1 SEHNR, CDR2 FQNEAQ (reference sequence). Here the CDR3 reads CASSLGQGSFSGNTIYF. The CDR3 bases are TGTGCCAGCAGCTTAGGGCAGGGCTCTTTCTCTGGAAACACCATATATTTT.

This clone was observed once. V and J are TRBV6-5 and TRBJ1-1; D remains unclear. The V end was cut by 10 bases, the J end by 3 bases, with 12 bases between. The CDR3 consists of 12 residues. Germline V lookup: CDR1 MNHEY, CDR2 SVGAGI. CDR3 sequence reads: CATEGLDTEAFF. DNA for the CDR3: TGTGCCACCGAGGGTTTGGACACTGAAGCTTTCTTT.

The CDR3 reads CASSDRGGYNEKLFF. Written as DNA, the CDR3 is TGTGCCAGCAGCGACCGAGGGGGGTACAATGAAAAACTGTTTTTT. The chain joins TRBV13 to TRBJ1-4; D possibly corresponds to TRBD1 (6 bases). The CDR3 has 15 amino acids. Germline V gene data show CDR1 as PRHDT and CDR2 as FYEKMQ (reference sequence). Trimming cost V 5 bases and J 5 bases, with 15 bases left between them. Filled out from reference TRBV13 and TRBJ1-4, the complete variable domain reads AAGVIQSPRHLIKEKRETATLKCYPIPRHDTVYWYQQGPGQDPQFLISFYEKMQSDKGSIPDRFSAQQFSDYHSELNMSSLELGDSALYFCASSDRGGYNEKLFFGSGTQLSVL.

This clone has a count of ten or more. The J gene is TRBJ2-2, the V gene TRBV2; the D is unclear. Deletions cut 5 bases from V and 6 bases from J, with 7 bases between. The CDR3 is 12 amino acids. CDR1 is SNHLY, CDR2 FYNNEI, per germline. CDR3 DNA: TGTGCCAGCAGTTACAACGCCGGGGAGCTGTTTTTT. Translated: CASSYNAGELFF.

The rearrangement uses TRBV2 and TRBJ2-3, with D tentatively TRBD2 (7 bases). Per germline, CDR1 SNHLY and CDR2 FYNNEI. The CDR3 length is 16 residues. V lost 5 bases, J lost 2 bases, and 17 bases lay in between. CDR3 DNA sequence: TGTGCCAGCAGTCTCCTGGGGGGGCAGTTCACAGATACGCAGTATTTT. It codes for CASSLLGGQFTDTQYF. Full variable domain (remainder filled in from reference TRBV2 and TRBJ2-3): EPEVTQTPSHQVTQMGQEVILRCVPISNHLYFYWYRQILGQKVEFLVSFYNNEISEKSEIFDDQFSVERPDGSNFTLKIRSTKLEDSAMYFCASSLLGGQFTDTQYFGPGTRLTVL.

The CDR3, as DNA: TGCGCCAGCAGCCCGACTAGCGGGGTTCAAGAGACCCAGTACTTC. The encoded protein is CASSPTSGVQETQYF. The chain carries TRBV5-1 and TRBJ2-5; 11 bases are shared with TRBD2. Trimming took 4 bases from V and 2 from J; bases not matched to a gene: 4. This CDR3 has 15 amino acids. Germline values: CDR1 SGHRS, CDR2 YFSETQ.

The chain links TRBV5-6 to TRBJ2-3; TRBD1 matches 8 bases. Germline CDR1 is SGHDT and CDR2 is YYEEEE. After removal of 4 bases from V and 5 bases from J, the junction contained 12 bases not matched to a gene. This CDR3 region has 16 residues. CDR3 DNA sequence: TGTGCCAGCAGCGCCGGACAGGGAATTTCGGTAGATACGCAGTATTTT. The encoded protein is CASSAGQGISVDTQYF.

Only a few counts were recorded for this clone. This chain links TRBV10-1 with TRBJ2-7; possibly TRBD1 for D (6 bases). The CDR3 sequence is 13 residues long. The V end lost 3 bases, the J end lost 1 base, and 7 bases lay between the germline ends. Germline lookup yields CDR1 WNHNN and CDR2 SYGVQD (reference sequence). The CDR3 nucleotides are TGCGCCAGCAGTGACAGGGGTTCCTACGAGCAGTACTTC. Its translation: CASSDRGSYEQYF.

This chain uses TRBV7-2 with TRBJ1-1; maybe TRBD1 (6 bases). There are 13 residues in the CDR3. Trimming left V 4 bases short and J 10 bases short, with 16 bases between. Germline V gene sequence: CDR1 SGHTA, CDR2 FQGNSA. The CDR3 loop reads CASSSRGGGLAFF. CDR3 coding DNA: TGTGCCAGCAGCTCCAGGGGAGGGGGTTTAGCTTTCTTT.

The CDR3 coding sequence is TGTGCCAGCAGTCCGGCCGGGACAGGGGACGGCTACACCTTC. This encodes CASSPAGTGDGYTF. V is TRBV6-1 and J is TRBJ1-2; 10 bases align to TRBD1. The CDR3 has 14 residues. Trimming cost V 5 bases and J 8 bases; bases outside gene matches: 8. CDR1 and CDR2 from the germline V gene are MNHNS and SASEGT.

V and J are TRBV7-8 and TRBJ1-2; D unclear. V was shortened by 1 base and J by 4 bases, with 13 bases between the two germline ends. CDR3 length: 15 residues. The germline CDR1 and CDR2 sequences are SGHVS and FQNEAQ. The CDR3, as DNA: TGTGCCAGCAGCTTAGGGGGTGGGATGGGCTATGGCTACACCTTC. This translates into CASSLGGGMGYGYTF.

The rearrangement uses TRBV5-6 and TRBJ1-4; 7 nucleotides match TRBD1. CDR3 size: 14 residues. Trimming at V came to 4 bases and at J to 4 bases, leaving 4 bases not matched to a gene. Germline CDR1 reads SGHDT; CDR2 reads YYEEEE. DNA for the CDR3: TGTGCCAGCAGCAACACAGGGGTTAATGAAAAACTGTTTTTT. It encodes CASSNTGVNEKLFF.

The V gene is TRBV29-1, the J gene TRBJ2-3; 7 bases line up with TRBD2. Germline V CDR1 and CDR2: SQVTM, ANQGSEA. The CDR3 length is 14 residues. The trim removed 3 bases at V and 1 base at J, leaving 4 bases unmatched. The DNA of the CDR3 is TGCAGCGTTGAGGCTAGCGGTGGCACAGATACGCAGTATTTT. Translated: CSVEASGGTDTQYF.

This clone has only one observation. The gene calls are TRBV5-5 and TRBJ2-3; D is possibly TRBD1 or TRBD2 (5 bases each). Germline V gives CDR1 SGHKS, CDR2 YYEKEE (reference sequence). CDR3 length equals 13 residues. V was cut by 0 bases and J by 7 bases, with 9 bases left in between. DNA of the CDR3: TGTGCCAGCAGCTTGGTGGGGGAGAATACGCAGTATTTT. This gives the protein CASSLVGENTQYF.

This clone was observed a few times. This chain connects TRBV4-1 to TRBJ2-3; 7 bases match TRBD2. V shed 2 bases, J shed 8 bases, and the junction held 13 bases outside the gene matches. Germline V lookup: CDR1 MGHRA, CDR2 YSYEKL. The CDR3 covers 16 residues. The CDR3 here is CASSQSPGTTGGTQYF. The CDR3 DNA reads TGCGCCAGCAGCCAAAGCCCCGGGACTACCGGCGGTACGCAGTATTTT.

This sequence joins TRBV6-5 and TRBJ2-5; 9 bases align to TRBD2. The CDR3 extends over 15 amino acids. V dropped 7 bases and J dropped 1; count of bases not matched to a gene: 7. Per the germline V gene, CDR1 is MNHEY and CDR2 is SVGAGI. DNA of the CDR3: TGTGCCAGCAAACTAGCGGGTGTATCCCAAGAGACCCAGTACTTC. It codes for CASKLAGVSQETQYF.

V and J are TRBV5-1 and TRBJ1-6, with D perhaps TRBD1 (5 bases). CDR1 SGHRS and CDR2 YFSETQ come from the germline V gene. The CDR3 length is 15 residues. The V end lost 4 bases, the J end lost 7 bases, and 15 bases lay between the germline ends. CDR3 residues: CASSPWTSQNSPLHF. CDR3 in DNA: TGCGCCAGCAGCCCATGGACATCCCAGAATTCACCCCTCCACTTT.

This rearrangement joins TRBV4-1 to TRBJ1-3; D is uncertain. This CDR3 is built from 15 residues. The germline V gene encodes CDR1 MGHRA and CDR2 YSYEKL. Trimming took off 1 base at V and 2 bases at J, with 9 bases between the two ends. The CDR3 loop reads CASSQAPGPGNTIYF. The DNA for the CDR3 is TGCGCCAGCAGCCAAGCTCCGGGTCCTGGAAACACCATATATTTT.

The V and J genes are TRBV5-1 and TRBJ2-3; no reliable D call. The germline CDR1 and CDR2 sequences are SGHRS and YFSETQ. The CDR3 sequence is 14 residues long. The germline V and J ends were trimmed by 4 bases and 6 bases, with 15 bases remaining between them. This CDR3 is CASSPSQGQDTQYF. The CDR3 DNA reads as TGCGCCAGCAGCCCCTCCCAAGGGCAGGATACGCAGTATTTT.

CDR3 sequence (DNA): TGTGCCAGCAGTGACCCCCTAAAAGACATCTCCTACGAGCAGTACTTC. The encoded protein is CASSDPLKDISYEQYF. J is TRBJ2-7 and V is TRBV6-1; D is unresolved. Germline V gene lookup returns CDR1 MNHNS and CDR2 SASEGT. The CDR3 sequence is 16 residues long. Trimming took 3 bases from V and 0 from J, leaving 15 bases between them.

The CDR3 reads CASRAGAETQYF. CDR3 nucleotide sequence: TGTGCCAGCCGGGCAGGGGCAGAGACCCAGTACTTC. This chain connects TRBV7-9 to TRBJ2-5, with D possibly matching TRBD1 (6 bases). V shed 8 bases and J shed 4 bases, with 11 bases lying between them. Germline V lookup: CDR1 SEHNR, CDR2 FQNEAQ (reference sequence). This CDR3 contains 12 residues.

The chain links TRBV12-2 to TRBJ1-1; the table's D call, TRBD1, has no DNA check behind it. TRBV12-2 is assigned pseudogene status. There are 14 residues in the CDR3. The CDR3 DNA sequence: TGTGCAAGTCTGAGACTACAGGGAAGGACTGAAGCTTTCTTT. Its translation: CASLRLQGRTEAFF.

V is TRBV2 and J is TRBJ2-3, with TRBD2 matching 10 bases. The V gene end was trimmed by 11 bases and the J gene end by 2 bases; junction bases not matched to a gene: 7. The germline gives CDR1 SNHLY, CDR2 FYNNEI. The CDR3 covers 14 residues. CDR3 in DNA: TGTGCCTCTGGACTAGCGGCGTCCACAGATACGCAGTATTTT. Protein product: CASGLAASTDTQYF. Based on the CDR3 plus reference TRBV2 and TRBJ2-3, the full variable domain is EPEVTQTPSHQVTQMGQEVILRCVPISNHLYFYWYRQILGQKVEFLVSFYNNEISEKSEIFDDQFSVERPDGSNFTLKIRSTKLEDSAMYFCASGLAASTDTQYFGPGTRLTVL.